These 12 T cell receptor beta chains were sequenced from one sample in a study of T cell repertoires in cytomegalovirus infection. Which antigens these TCRs recognize remains unknown. TCRdb itself ran the reads through MiXCR, one entry per CDR3 protein. The sample shows about 350,000 distinct CDR3 sequences, about a third of them seen only once. Source: cultured PBMCs, taken from culture after CMV antigen stimulation. The receptors derive from a human donor in good health (CMV status not recorded). Some clones in this sample may be carry-over from other donors' samples.

The CDR3 nucleotides are TGCAGTGGACTAGCGGGAGTCAGTATCGATGAGCAGTTCTTC. It is translated as CSGLAGVSIDEQFF. The genes are TRBV20-1 and TRBJ2-1; TRBD2 agrees at 12 bases. CDR3 length: 14 residues. V lost 7 bases to trimming and J lost 8 bases; unmatched junction nucleotides: 9. CDR1 is DFQATT, CDR2 SNEGSKA, per germline (reference sequence).

This clonotype turned up a few times. The chain has TRBV5-6 and TRBJ2-2; D uncertain. Trimming took off 2 bases at V and 4 bases at J, with 6 bases between the two ends. Looked up from germline, CDR1 is SGHDT and CDR2 is YYEEEE. The CDR3 loop spans 13 amino acids. CDR3 in amino acids: CASSLPGTGELFF. The CDR3 bases are TGTGCCAGCAGCTTACCGGGCACCGGGGAGCTGTTTTTT.

The chain joins TRBV6-2 or TRBV6-3 to TRBJ2-7; 7 positions agree with TRBD2. From germline, CDR1 is MNHEY and CDR2 SVGEGT. The V and J ends lost 5 bases and 3 bases, in that order; junction bases with no gene match: 4. The CDR3 covers 13 residues. DNA of the CDR3: TGTGCCAGCAGTAGGCTAGCGGACTACGAGCAGTACGTC. It specifies CASSRLADYEQYV.

This chain's CDR3 is CASSYRANYGYTF. CDR3 in DNA: TGTGCCAGCAGTTACCGGGCTAACTATGGCTACACCTTC. The rearrangement uses TRBV12-3 or TRBV12-4 and TRBJ1-2; no clear D. Trimming left V 4 bases short and J 0 bases short, with 6 bases between. This CDR3 comprises 13 residues.

This clonotype was detected a few times. The rearrangement uses TRBV7-2 and TRBJ2-3; D gene ambiguous. V was cut by 7 bases and J by 2 bases, with 10 bases left in between. This CDR3 is built from 13 residues. The V gene's germline CDR1 is SGHTA and CDR2 FQGNSA. CDR3 nucleotide sequence: TGTGCCAGCACCCCCCTCTACACAGATACGCAGTATTTT. It specifies CASTPLYTDTQYF.

The chain is built from TRBV7-2 and TRBJ2-5; 16 nucleotides agree with TRBD2. The CDR3 covers 18 residues. V shed 5 bases, J shed 5 bases, and the junction held 11 bases outside the gene matches. CDR1 SGHTA and CDR2 FQGNSA come from the germline V gene. As DNA, the CDR3 is TGTGCCAGCAGCGCCCCGGGACTAGCGGGAGGGCCGCGCGAGACCCAGTACTTC. Encoded protein: CASSAPGLAGGPRETQYF.

This clonotype came up a few times. V is TRBV28 and J is TRBJ2-1; D call uncertain. Per germline, CDR1 MDHEN and CDR2 SYDVKM. The CDR3 loop spans 13 amino acids. V was clipped by 5 bases and J by 6 bases, with 11 bases between them. The CDR3: CASSQPDPNEQFF. The CDR3, as DNA: TGTGCCAGCAGTCAGCCGGACCCCAATGAGCAGTTCTTC. The full variable domain, with the rest looked up from reference TRBV28 and TRBJ2-1, is DVKVTQSSRYLVKRTGEKVFLECVQDMDHENMFWYRQDPGLGLRLIYFSYDVKMKEKGDIPEGYSVSREKKERFSLILESASTNQTSMYLCASSQPDPNEQFFGPGTRLTVL.

This clonotype was counted only a few times. V and J are TRBV5-1 and TRBJ2-5, with TRBD2 matching over 8 bases. CDR3 length: 15 amino acids. Germline V gene data show CDR1 as SGHRS and CDR2 as YFSETQ. With V trimmed by 4 bases and J by 5 bases, 10 bases remained unmatched. This CDR3 reads CASSPAAGGSETQYF. The CDR3 DNA reads TGCGCCAGCAGCCCCGCGGCGGGAGGAAGTGAGACCCAGTACTTC.

V is TRBV6-8 and J is TRBJ2-3; 14 positions match TRBD2. Germline assignment: CDR1 MNHGY and CDR2 SAAAGT. J was trimmed by 6 bases and V by 5 bases; bases with no gene match: 10. This CDR3 comprises 17 residues. This CDR3 reads CASSPIWTSGRRDTQYF. CDR3 nucleotide sequence: TGTGCCAGCAGTCCGATTTGGACTAGCGGGAGGAGGGATACGCAGTATTTT.

This clonotype appeared a few times. The chain employs TRBV19 and TRBJ1-4, with D possibly matching TRBD1 (5 bases). The CDR3 is 13 residues long. Germline V gene sequence: CDR1 LNHDA, CDR2 SQIVND (reference sequence). V gave up 10 bases and J gave up 6 bases, with 15 bases separating them. The CDR3 DNA follows: TGTGCCACCCGGGCCTCGGGACATGAAAAACTGTTTTTT. Encoded protein: CATRASGHEKLFF.

This chain uses TRBV27 with TRBJ1-4, with D unclear. Trimming removed 3 bases at V and 5 bases at J, with 10 bases between. Germline V gives CDR1 MNHEY, CDR2 SMNVEV (reference sequence). There are 14 residues in the CDR3. As DNA, the CDR3 is TGTGCCAGCAGTTTCAGGAACAGAAATGAAAAACTGTTTTTT. Its translation is CASSFRNRNEKLFF. Combining the CDR3 with reference TRBV27 and TRBJ1-4 gives the whole variable domain EAQVTQNPRYLITVTGKKLTVTCSQNMNHEYMSWYRQDPGLGLRQIYYSMNVEVTDKGDVPEGYKVSRKEKRNFPLILESPSPNQTSLYFCASSFRNRNEKLFFGSGTQLSVL.

The chain uses TRBV28 and TRBJ1-4; TRBD1 aligns across 10 bases. With V trimmed by 2 bases and J by 8 bases, 8 bases remained unmatched. In germline, CDR1 is MDHEN, CDR2 SYDVKM. This CDR3 contains 16 residues. CDR3 region: CASSLRRDRGDEKLFF. As DNA, the CDR3 is TGTGCCAGCAGTTTAAGGAGGGACAGGGGAGACGAAAAACTGTTTTTT.